This TCR beta chain was sequenced during a study of cytomegalovirus exposure and HLA in healthy donors. Study-wide points: A later analysis found first-cohort TCR clusters tended to co-occur in the 100 to 150 validation repertoires. Overall, roughly 150 TCR beta chains were annotated as cytomegalovirus-associated. Most TCR sequences showed up rarely, but some public TCRs showed up in many donors.

About this clone: Its antigen is still unknown.

Data came from immunoSEQ multiplex PCR; TCRdb stores just in-frame clones and leaves some out. The repertoire holds about 240,000 clones, with around 88% as singletons. V lost 1 base to trimming and J lost 2 bases, with 3 bases between them. The V gene's germline CDR1 is SGHRS and CDR2 YFSETQ. The CDR3 length is 12 residues. The sequencing sample was made of PBMCs. This receptor was taken from a young woman in good health and CMV-seropositive. The chain employs TRBV5-1 and TRBJ2-5; no firm D call. The CDR3: CASSLQQETQYF. The CDR3 coding sequence is TGCGCCAGCAGCTTGCAGCAAGAGACCCAGTACTTC.